This T cell receptor beta chain was captured in a study of blood T cells in healthy people across ages. Study results and caveats: Diversity estimates from one million T cells were considered underestimates.

Researchers collected 9 to 10 milliliters of peripheral blood from every single donor. Samples had at least 7 million PBMCs isolated from them. The authors ran a second PCR of roughly 7 to 11 cycles using a sample-barcoded 5' primer and a J-beta primer mix. TCRdb independently ran MiXCR on the 5' RACE reads; one entry per CDR3 protein. This sample has around 990,000 distinct CDR3 sequences, with around 25% found just once. This clonotype was observed a handful of times. Its antigen remains unknown. The same specimen was also included in a second study, on T cells of mothers and their children. That source notes: Related mother and child pairs showed slightly greater overlap (not significant) than unrelated pairs did.

This TCR was recovered from a girl aged 2 to 10 in good health. The sequencing sample was made of blood.

This chain's CDR3 is CASSFLGLNEKLFF. As DNA, the CDR3 is TGCGCCAGCAGCTTCTTGGGGCTTAATGAAAAACTGTTTTTT. The genes are TRBV5-1 and TRBJ1-4; a possible D gene is TRBD1 (5 bases). In germline, CDR1 is SGHRS, CDR2 YFSETQ. Trimming cost V 2 bases and J 4 bases, with 9 bases left between them. This CDR3 comprises 14 residues. Full variable domain (rest looked up from reference TRBV5-1 and TRBJ1-4): KAGVTQTPRYLIKTRGQQVTLSCSPISGHRSVSWYQQTPGQGLQFLFEYFSETQRNKGNFPGRFSGRQFSNSRSEMNVSTLELGDSALYLCASSFLGLNEKLFFGSGTQLSVL.